This T cell receptor beta chain was recorded in a study of T cell changes during pregnancy in multiple sclerosis. V was shortened by 7 bases and J by 0 bases, with 16 bases between the two germline ends. Germline values: CDR1 LNHDA, CDR2 SQIVND (reference sequence). There are 16 residues in the CDR3. TCRdb keeps only in-frame clones here, not all; method: immunoSEQ multiplex PCR. The sample contains approximately 31,000 clones, around 93% of which appear only once. The chain has TRBV19 and TRBJ1-3; the D is unclear. The source of this sequence is a female donor with multiple sclerosis, enrolled in a pregnancy study. This specimen consisted of CD4+ T cells from peripheral blood mononuclear cells, obtained in the second trimester of pregnancy. CDR3 loop: CASTARRRVSGNTIYF. CDR3 bases: TGTGCCAGTACCGCGAGGAGGAGAGTCTCTGGAAACACCATATATTTT.